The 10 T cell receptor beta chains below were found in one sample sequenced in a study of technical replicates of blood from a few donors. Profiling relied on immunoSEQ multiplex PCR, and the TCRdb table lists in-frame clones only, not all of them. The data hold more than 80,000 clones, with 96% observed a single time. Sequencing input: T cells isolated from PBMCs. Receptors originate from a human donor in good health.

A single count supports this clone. Here the CDR3 reads CASSEPGTGAYEQYF. The DNA of the CDR3 is TGTGCCAGCAGTGAACCCGGGACAGGGGCCTACGAGCAGTACTTC. The gene calls are TRBV2 and TRBJ2-7; 10 nucleotides line up with TRBD1. The V segment lost 2 bases and the J segment 2 bases; nucleotides outside the gene matches: 3. The CDR3 spans 15 residues. CDR1 and CDR2 (germline): SNHLY, FYNNEI.

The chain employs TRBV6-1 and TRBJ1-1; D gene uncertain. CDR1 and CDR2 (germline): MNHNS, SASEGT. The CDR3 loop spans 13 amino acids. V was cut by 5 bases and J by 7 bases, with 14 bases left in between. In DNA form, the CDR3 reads TGTGCCAGCAGTCTACCAATCTCCCGTGAAGCTTTCTTT. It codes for CASSLPISREAFF.

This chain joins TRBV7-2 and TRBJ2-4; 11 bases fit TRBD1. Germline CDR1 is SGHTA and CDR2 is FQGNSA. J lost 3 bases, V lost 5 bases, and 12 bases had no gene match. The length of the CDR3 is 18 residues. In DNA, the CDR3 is TGTGCCAGCAGCGCTCCGGGACAGGGGGTATCGGACAAAAACATTCAGTACTTC. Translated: CASSAPGQGVSDKNIQYF.

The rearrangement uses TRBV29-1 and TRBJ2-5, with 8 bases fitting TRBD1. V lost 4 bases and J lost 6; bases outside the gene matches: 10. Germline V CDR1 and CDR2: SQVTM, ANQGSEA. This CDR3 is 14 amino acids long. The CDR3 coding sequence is TGCAGCGTTGTGAGGGACAGGAGACATCAGACCCAGTACTTC. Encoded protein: CSVVRDRRHQTQYF.

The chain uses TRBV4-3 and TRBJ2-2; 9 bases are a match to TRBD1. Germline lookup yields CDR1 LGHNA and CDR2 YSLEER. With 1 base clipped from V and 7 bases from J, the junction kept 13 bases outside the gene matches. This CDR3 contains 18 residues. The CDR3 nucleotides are TGCGCCAGCAGCCAAGGGACAGGGGAGGTGTTGGGAAACGGGGAGCTGTTTTTT. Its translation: CASSQGTGEVLGNGELFF.

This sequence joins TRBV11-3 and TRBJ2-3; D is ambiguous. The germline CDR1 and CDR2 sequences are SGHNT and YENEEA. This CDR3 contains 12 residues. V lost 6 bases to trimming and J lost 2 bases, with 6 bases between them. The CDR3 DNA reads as TGTGCCAGCAGTTCAAACACAGATACGCAGTATTTT. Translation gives CASSSNTDTQYF.

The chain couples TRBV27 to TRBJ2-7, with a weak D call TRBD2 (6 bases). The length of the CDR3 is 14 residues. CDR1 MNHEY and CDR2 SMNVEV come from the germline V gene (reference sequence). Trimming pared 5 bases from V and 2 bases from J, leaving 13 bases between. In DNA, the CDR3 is TGTGCCAGCAGTCTCAGAGGAGGGGCCTACGAGCAGTACTTC. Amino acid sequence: CASSLRGGAYEQYF.

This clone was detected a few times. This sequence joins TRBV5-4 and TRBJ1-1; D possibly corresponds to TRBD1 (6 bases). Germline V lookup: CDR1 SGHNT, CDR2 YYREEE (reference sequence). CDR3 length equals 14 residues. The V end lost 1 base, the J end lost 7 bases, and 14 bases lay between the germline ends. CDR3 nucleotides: TGTGCCAGCAGCTTGTCGAACAGGGTGGATGAAGCTTTCTTT. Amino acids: CASSLSNRVDEAFF.

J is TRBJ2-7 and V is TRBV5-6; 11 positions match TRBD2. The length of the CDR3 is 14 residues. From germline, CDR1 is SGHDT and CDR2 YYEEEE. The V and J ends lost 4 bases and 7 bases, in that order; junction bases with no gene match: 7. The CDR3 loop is CASSAPGLAEEQYF. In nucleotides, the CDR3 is TGTGCCAGCAGCGCGCCGGGACTAGCGGAGGAGCAGTACTTC.

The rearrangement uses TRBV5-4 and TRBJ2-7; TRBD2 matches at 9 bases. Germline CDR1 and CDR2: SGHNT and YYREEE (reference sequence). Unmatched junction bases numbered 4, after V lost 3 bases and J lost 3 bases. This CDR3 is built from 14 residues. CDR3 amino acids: CASSSLAGYYEQYF. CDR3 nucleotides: TGTGCCAGCAGCTCTCTAGCGGGATACTACGAGCAGTACTTC.